This T cell receptor beta chain was documented in a study of T-cell memory formation after mild COVID-19. Notes on the study in general: Cross-reactive memory apparently joined, as some responding clones appeared in pre-infection memory. CD4+ contracting clones were found mainly in CM and EM, and CD8+ ones in EMRA. Contracting clones from day 15 to 85 showed balanced CD4/CD8; later expanders favored CD4+.

The 5'RACE method, run with constant-segment primers, produced TCR alpha and TCR beta cDNA libraries (carrying sample barcodes and UMIs). Using its own MiXCR run on the 5' RACE reads, TCRdb lists one record per CDR3 protein. The sample lists around 140,000 distinct CDR3 sequences; about 5.7% were seen once. About this clonotype: Its antigen remains unidentified. This may be a read error: a much more frequent sequence differs by one nucleotide.

This CDR3 region has 14 residues. The germline gives CDR1 SGHRS, CDR2 YFSETQ. This rearrangement joins TRBV5-1 to TRBJ2-5; TRBD2 is a possible D gene (5 bases). The sequence was obtained from an adult woman who had mild COVID-19 (a few samples of this study predate the infection). Cell type and time point are not known. The material sequenced was PBMCs or a T cell subset sorted from them (not recorded which). The CDR3 bases are TGCGCCAGCAGCCCTGGAGGCAGAGAAGAGACCAAGTACTTC. Translating it yields CASSPGGREETKYF.